Here is one T cell receptor (beta chain) with its context. Its target is not known. The junction differs from germline at one of its ends, possibly a read error. Total RNA amounts of at least 6 micrograms were extracted per sample. The authors ran a second PCR of about 7 to 11 cycles using a sample-barcoded 5' primer and a J-beta primer mix. TCRdb reprocessed the 5' RACE reads via MiXCR and lists one record per CDR3 protein. This table holds roughly 1.9 million distinct CDR3 sequences, about two fifths found once. The CDR3 loop spans 18 amino acids. The germline V gene has CDR1 LGHNA and CDR2 YSLEER. The sample comes from a study of blood T cells in healthy people across ages. Study-level results: Unknown donor CMV status possibly confounded expanded clonotype changes.

The receptor was derived from a human donor in good health. This chain connects TRBV4-3 to TRBJ1-2; perhaps TRBD1 as D (5 bases). Material: blood. CDR3: CASGQDTSRAPGGYGYTF. The CDR3 DNA follows: TGCGCCAGCGGCCAAGATACGTCGAGGGCTCCGGGGGGTTATGGCTACACCTTC.